This T cell receptor (beta chain) emerged from a study of T cell responses to AZD1222 COVID-19 vaccine. TCRdb's table, derived via immunoSEQ multiplex PCR, lists solely in-frame clones and lacks some. The data show about 110,000 clones, with roughly 87% seen just once and approximately 3.1% held by the top ten. With V trimmed by 0 bases and J by 4 bases, 9 bases remained unmatched. The length of the CDR3 is 18 residues. Germline CDR1 SGHRS, CDR2 YFSETQ. The V gene is TRBV5-1, the J gene TRBJ2-2; 10 nucleotides agree with TRBD2. This clonotype originated in an adult in good health. Here the sequenced sample was peripheral blood, taken on day 0 of MenACWY control vaccination. CDR3 in amino acids: CASSLEALAGAFTGELFF. CDR3 sequence (DNA): TGCGCCAGCAGCTTGGAAGCCCTAGCGGGGGCCTTCACCGGGGAGCTGTTTTTT.